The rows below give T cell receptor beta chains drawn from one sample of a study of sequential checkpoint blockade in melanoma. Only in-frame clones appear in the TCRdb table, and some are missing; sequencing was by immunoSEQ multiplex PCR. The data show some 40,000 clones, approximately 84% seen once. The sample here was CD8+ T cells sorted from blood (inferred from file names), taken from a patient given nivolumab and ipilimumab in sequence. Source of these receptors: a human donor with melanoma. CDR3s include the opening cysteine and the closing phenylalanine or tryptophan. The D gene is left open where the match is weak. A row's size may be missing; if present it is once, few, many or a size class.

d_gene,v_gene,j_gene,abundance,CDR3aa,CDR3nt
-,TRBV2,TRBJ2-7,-,CASRGGTLSYEQYF,TGTGCCAGCAGAGGTGGGACATTATCCTACGAGCAGTACTTC
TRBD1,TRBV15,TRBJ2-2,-,CATSRDSGTGYTGELFF,TGTGCCACCAGCAGGGATTCCGGGACAGGGTACACCGGGGAGCTGTTTTTT
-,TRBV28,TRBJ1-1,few,CASSLGRGIMNTEAFF,TGTGCCAGCAGTTTGGGCAGGGGAATAATGAACACTGAAGCTTTCTTT
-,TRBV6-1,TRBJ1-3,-,CASTPGESGNTIYF,TGTGCCAGCACCCCGGGGGAGTCTGGAAACACCATATATTTT
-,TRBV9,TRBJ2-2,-,CASTNTGELFF,TGTGCCAGCACTAACACCGGGGAGCTGTTTTTT
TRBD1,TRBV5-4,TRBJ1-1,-,CASSWGTGVFMNTEAFF,TGTGCCAGCAGCTGGGGGACAGGGGTCTTCATGAACACTGAAGCTTTCTTT
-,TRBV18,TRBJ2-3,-,CASSPVADLTDTQYF,TGTGCCAGCTCACCAGTTGCGGATCTCACAGATACGCAGTATTTT
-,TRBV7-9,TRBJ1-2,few,CASSLVGQTYGYTF,TGTGCCAGCAGCTTAGTGGGACAAACTTATGGCTACACCTTC
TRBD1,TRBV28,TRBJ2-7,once,CASSKGTGGLWEQYF,TGTGCCAGCAGTAAGGGGACAGGGGGTCTCTGGGAGCAGTACTTC
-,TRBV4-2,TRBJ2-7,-,CASSHLLGEQYF,TGTGCCAGCAGCCACTTACTCGGCGAGCAGTACTTC
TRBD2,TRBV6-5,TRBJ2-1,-,CASSATSGGYNEQFF,TGTGCCAGCAGTGCGACTAGCGGGGGGTACAATGAGCAGTTCTTC
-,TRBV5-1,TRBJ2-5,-,CASSFPRDGTQETQYF,TGCGCCAGCAGCTTCCCGCGGGACGGAACCCAAGAGACCCAGTACTTC
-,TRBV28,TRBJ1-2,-,CASSEQGNFSYGYTF,TGTGCCAGCAGTGAACAGGGTAATTTTAGCTATGGCTACACCTTC
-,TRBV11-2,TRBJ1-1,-,CASSFSTEAFF,TGTGCCAGCAGCTTCAGCACTGAAGCTTTCTTT
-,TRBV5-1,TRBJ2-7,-,CASSLLSVSYEQYF,TGCGCCAGCAGCTTGCTTAGCGTGTCCTACGAGCAGTACTTC
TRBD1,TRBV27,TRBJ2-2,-,CASSGQGSPGELFF,TGTGCCAGCAGTGGACAGGGAAGCCCCGGGGAGCTGTTTTTT
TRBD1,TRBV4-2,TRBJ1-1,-,CASRQDTGQGWTEAFF,TGTGCCAGCAGACAAGATACGGGACAGGGGTGGACTGAAGCTTTCTTT
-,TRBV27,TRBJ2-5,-,CASSSTGQETQYF,TGTGCCAGCAGTTCAACAGGGCAAGAGACCCAGTACTTC
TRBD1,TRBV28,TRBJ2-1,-,CASSSPPGQTYNEQFF,TGTGCCAGCAGTTCTCCCCCGGGACAGACATACAATGAGCAGTTCTTC
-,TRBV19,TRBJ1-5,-,CASSMGHSEFSNQPQHF,TGTGCCAGTAGTATGGGCCATTCTGAGTTTAGCAATCAGCCCCAGCATTTT